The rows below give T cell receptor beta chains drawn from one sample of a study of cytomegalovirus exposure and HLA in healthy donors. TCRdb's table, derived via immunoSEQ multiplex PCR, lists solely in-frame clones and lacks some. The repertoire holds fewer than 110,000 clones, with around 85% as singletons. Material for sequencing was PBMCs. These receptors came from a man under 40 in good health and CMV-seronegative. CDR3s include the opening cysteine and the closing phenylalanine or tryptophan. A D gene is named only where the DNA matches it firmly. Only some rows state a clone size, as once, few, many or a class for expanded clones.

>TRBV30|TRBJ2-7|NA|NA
TGTGCCTGGAGTGTACGGACAGACTCCTACGAGCAGTACTTC
CAWSVRTDSYEQYF
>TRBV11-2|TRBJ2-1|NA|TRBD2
TGTGCCAGCAGCTTAGGGGGAACAGAGACTAGCGTCTACAATGAGCAGTTCTTC
CASSLGGTETSVYNEQFF
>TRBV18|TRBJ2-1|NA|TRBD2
TGTGCCAGCTCACCTCTAGCGGGGAACAACTACAATGAGCAGTTCTTC
CASSPLAGNNYNEQFF
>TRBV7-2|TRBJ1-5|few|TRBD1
TGTGCCAGCAGCTTAGCCTTACTTGACAGGGCCAATCAGCCCCAGCATTTT
CASSLALLDRANQPQHF
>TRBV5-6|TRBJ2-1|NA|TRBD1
TGTGCCAGCAGCTACGGGACAGGGGCCTACAATGAGCAGTTCTTC
CASSYGTGAYNEQFF
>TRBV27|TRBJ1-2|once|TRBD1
TGTGCCAGCAGTTTCGGGACAGGGGATGGCTACACCTTC
CASSFGTGDGYTF
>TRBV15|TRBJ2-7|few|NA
TGTGCCACCAGCCCTCTTGACAGGCTCACCTACGAGCAGTACTTC
CATSPLDRLTYEQYF
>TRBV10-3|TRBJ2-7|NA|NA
TGTGCCATCAGTGCGACGGAGGGTACCTACGAGCAGTACTTC
CAISATEGTYEQYF
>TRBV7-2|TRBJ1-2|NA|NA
TGTGCCAGCAGCCTGCGCGAGGCTAACTATGGCTACACCTTC
CASSLREANYGYTF
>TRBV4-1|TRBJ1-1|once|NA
TGCGCCAGCAGCCAGAGGGTCCTCCGCATGAACACTGAAGCTTTCTTT
CASSQRVLRMNTEAFF
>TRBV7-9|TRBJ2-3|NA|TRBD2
TGTGCCAGCAGCTCCGGAGCAGCGGGAATCATAGATACGCAGTATTTT
CASSSGAAGIIDTQYF
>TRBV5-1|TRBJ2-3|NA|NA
TGCGCCAGCAAGTCCTTCAGGGGCACAGATACGCAGTATTTT
CASKSFRGTDTQYF
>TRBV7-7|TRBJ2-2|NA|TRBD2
TGTGCCAGCAGCCGGGAGGCCGGGGAGCTGTTTTTT
CASSREAGELFF
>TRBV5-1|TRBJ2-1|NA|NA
TGCGCCAGCAGCCCCGTGCGAGGATGGGATGAGCAGTTCTTC
CASSPVRGWDEQFF
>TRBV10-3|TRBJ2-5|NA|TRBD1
TGTGCCATCAGTGAAAGGCAGGGGGCTGGAGAGACCCAGTACTTC
CAISERQGAGETQYF
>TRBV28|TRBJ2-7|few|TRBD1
TGTGCCAGCAGCGCCAGGACAGGGGGCTACGAGCAGTACTTC
CASSARTGGYEQYF
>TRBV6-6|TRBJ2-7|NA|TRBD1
TGTGCCAGCAGTACCCCGGACAGGGCGATCTACGAGCAGTACTTC
CASSTPDRAIYEQYF
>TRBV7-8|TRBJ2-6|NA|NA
TGTGCCAGCAGCCCGGGGAGCTCTGGGGCCAACGTCCTGACTTTC
CASSPGSSGANVLTF
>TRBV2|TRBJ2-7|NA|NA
TGTGCCAGCAGTGTTGCGGGGTTGGACGAGCAGTACTTC
CASSVAGLDEQYF
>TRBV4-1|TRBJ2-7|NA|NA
TGCGCCAGCAGCTCGCAGGGTTTCCCCGAGCAGTACTTC
CASSSQGFPEQYF
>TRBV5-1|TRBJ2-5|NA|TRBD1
TGCGCCAGCAGCTTGGGACAGGGGGGTGAGACCCAGTACTTC
CASSLGQGGETQYF
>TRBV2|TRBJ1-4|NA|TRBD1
TGTGCCAGCAGTCCCCTGGCTGGACAGGGGTTTGTAAAACTGTTTTTT
CASSPLAGQGFVKLFF
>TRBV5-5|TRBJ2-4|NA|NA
TGTGCCAGCAGCGAGAGCGTTGTCACCGCCAAAAACATTCAGTACTTC
CASSESVVTAKNIQYF
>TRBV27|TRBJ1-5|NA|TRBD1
TGTGCCAGCAGACGGGGACAGGGGACTCTACGGCATTTT
CASRRGQGTLRHF
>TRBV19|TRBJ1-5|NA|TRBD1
TGTGCCAGTAGCACAGGGGTAAATCAGCCCCAGCATTTT
CASSTGVNQPQHF
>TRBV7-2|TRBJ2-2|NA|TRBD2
TGTGCCAGCAGCCCGGGACTAAGCACCGGGGAGCTGTTTTTT
CASSPGLSTGELFF
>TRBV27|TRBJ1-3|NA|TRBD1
TGTGCCAGCAGTTTAGGACAGGGTTCTGGAAACACCATATATTTT
CASSLGQGSGNTIYF
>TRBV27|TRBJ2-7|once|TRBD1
TGTGCCAGCAGTTTCTTGGACAGGGGCTACGAGCAGTACTTC
CASSFLDRGYEQYF
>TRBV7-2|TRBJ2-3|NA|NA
TGTGCCAGCAGCTGGGGCGGCAGAAGAGCAGATACGCAGTATTTT
CASSWGGRRADTQYF
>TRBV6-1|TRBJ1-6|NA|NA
TGTGCCAGCGTCCCGTTGACAGCAGGGAATTCACCCCTCCACTTT
CASVPLTAGNSPLHF
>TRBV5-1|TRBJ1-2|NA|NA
TGCGCCAGCAGCTTGACGTCCGGCTATGGCTACACCTTC
CASSLTSGYGYTF
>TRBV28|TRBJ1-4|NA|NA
TGTGCCAGCAGTTTATTGAGAGTTTCCACCTCCAATGAAAAACTGTTTTTT
CASSLLRVSTSNEKLFF
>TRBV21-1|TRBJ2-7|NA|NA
TGTGCCAGCAGAACCACTAGCGGGAAGTACGAGCAGTACTTC
CASRTTSGKYEQYF
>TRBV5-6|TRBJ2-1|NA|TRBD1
TGTGCCAGCAGCGCCCCGGGACAGGGGGTTTGGGAGCAGTTCTTC
CASSAPGQGVWEQFF
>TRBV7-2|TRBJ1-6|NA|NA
TGTGCCAGCAGCTCGCAGACAAATTCACCCCTCCACTTT
CASSSQTNSPLHF
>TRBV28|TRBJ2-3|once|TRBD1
TGTGCCAGCAGCACAGGGGGAGAGGCAGATACGCAGTATTTT
CASSTGGEADTQYF
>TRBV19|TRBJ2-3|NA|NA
TGTGCCAGTAGCCCCGTCGGCACAGATACGCAGTATTTT
CASSPVGTDTQYF
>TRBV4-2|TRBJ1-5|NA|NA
TGTGCCAGCAGCCAAGGAAGTCCGGGAAGCAATCAGCCCCAGCATTTT
CASSQGSPGSNQPQHF
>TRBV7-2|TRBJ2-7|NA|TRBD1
TGTGCCAGCAGCTTAGGACAGGGGAATCGCTACGAGCAGTACTTC
CASSLGQGNRYEQYF
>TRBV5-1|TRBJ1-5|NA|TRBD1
TGCGCCAGCAGCTTGGCCCCCATGACAGGGGTTGCGCCCCAGCATTTT
CASSLAPMTGVAPQHF
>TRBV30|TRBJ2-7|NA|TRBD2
TGTGCCTGGAGCGGGAGGGCGAGGGAGCAGTACTTC
CAWSGRAREQYF
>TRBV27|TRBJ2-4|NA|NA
TGTGCCAGCAGTTCACTAGACGCCAAAAACATTCAGTACTTC
CASSSLDAKNIQYF